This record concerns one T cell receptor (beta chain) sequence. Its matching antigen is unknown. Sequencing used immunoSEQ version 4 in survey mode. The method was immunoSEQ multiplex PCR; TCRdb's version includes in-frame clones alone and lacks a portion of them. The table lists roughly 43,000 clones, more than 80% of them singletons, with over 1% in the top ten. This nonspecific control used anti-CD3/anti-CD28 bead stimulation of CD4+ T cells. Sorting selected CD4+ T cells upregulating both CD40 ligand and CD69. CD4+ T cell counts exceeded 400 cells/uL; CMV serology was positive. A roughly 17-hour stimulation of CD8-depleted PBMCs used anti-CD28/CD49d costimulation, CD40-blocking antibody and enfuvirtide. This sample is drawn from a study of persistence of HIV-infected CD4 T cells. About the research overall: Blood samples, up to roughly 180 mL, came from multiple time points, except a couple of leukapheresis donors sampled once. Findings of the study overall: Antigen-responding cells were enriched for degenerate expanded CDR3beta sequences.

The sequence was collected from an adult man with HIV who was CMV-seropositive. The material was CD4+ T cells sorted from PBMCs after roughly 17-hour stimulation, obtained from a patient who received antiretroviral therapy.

The CDR3: CASSYFGGGNEQFF. The CDR3 nucleotides are TGTGCCAGCAGTTACTTTGGAGGGGGCAATGAGCAGTTCTTC. V gene TRBV6-5 combines with J gene TRBJ2-1; D could derive from TRBD1 or TRBD2 (6 bases each). CDR3 length: 14 residues. CDR1 MNHEY and CDR2 SVGAGI come from the germline V gene. V was clipped by 1 base and J by 6 bases, with 10 bases between them.